These T cell receptor beta chains were read from a single sample in a study of immune cell composition in non-small cell lung cancer. TCRdb keeps only in-frame clones here, not all; method: immunoSEQ multiplex PCR. The table has 4,800 or so clones, around 78% seen once. The sequenced sample was lung tumor tissue. The receptors were gathered from a human donor with non-small cell lung cancer. Each CDR3 is given with its conserved first and last residue.

v_gene	j_gene	CDR3aa
TRBV6-6	TRBJ2-1	CASQRWGESYNEQFF
TRBV6-5	TRBJ1-3	CASSRYRQAGNTIYF
TRBV7-2	TRBJ2-5	CASSFSASGGMGIQYF
TRBV7-2	TRBJ2-7	CASSQGLGSSYEQYF
TRBV19	TRBJ2-3	CASNLGLAGDDTQYF
TRBV7-8	TRBJ1-1	CASSLRENTEAFF
TRBV5-6	TRBJ1-2	CAARGGEDYGYTF
TRBV9	TRBJ1-1	CASSPDREWGTEAFF
TRBV29-1	TRBJ2-7	CSVAPMSSYEQYF
TRBV7-2	TRBJ1-2	CASSSTQGARDGYTF
TRBV4-3	TRBJ2-2	CASSRTSGNTGELFF
TRBV9	TRBJ2-7	CASSASSVDDEQYF
TRBV9	NA	CASSVSPGSYEQYF
TRBV5-4	TRBJ1-1	CASSTDREIMNTEAFF
TRBV2	TRBJ2-1	CASSVSGASNGQFF
TRBV5-6	TRBJ2-5	CASSLSKGAPQETQYF
TRBV6-1	TRBJ2-5	CASSEAGGTSGRMETQYF
TRBV9	TRBJ1-1	CASSPGGGRGWTEAFF
TRBV7-2	TRBJ2-7	CASSLASSGNEQYF
TRBV4-3	TRBJ2-1	CASSQGTSHYNEQFF
TRBV4-3	TRBJ2-7	CASSPGTGGWYEQYF
TRBV21-1	TRBJ1-3	CASSKDSSGNTIYF
TRBV29-1	TRBJ2-7	CSVRTGSYSEQYF
TRBV6-6	TRBJ2-1	CASSYRAGTLGEQFF
TRBV21-1	TRBJ1-1	CASSRAGPYEGTTEAFF
TRBV5-4	TRBJ1-2	CASSLAVVNYGYTF
TRBV5-1	TRBJ1-2	CASSADLGSKDGYTF
TRBV27	TRBJ2-1	CASSGGSSYNEQFF
TRBV10-3	TRBJ2-3	CAISEELAAKTDTQYF
TRBV27	TRBJ2-5	CASSSFQGSETQYF
TRBV27	TRBJ2-3	CASNRTPGGRPDTQYF
TRBV5-6	TRBJ2-3	CASSDPGLRTDTQYF
TRBV6-5	TRBJ1-1	CASSPPGYEAEAFF
TRBV5-8	TRBJ1-2	CASSHGTDYYGYTF
TRBV6-5	TRBJ1-5	CASRSGGNNQPQHF
TRBV6-5	TRBJ2-7	CASASGGRDEQYF
TRBV5-6	TRBJ2-1	CASSWGPGLATDNEQFF
TRBV9	TRBJ2-1	CASSKLAGVNNEQFF
TRBV19	TRBJ1-1	CASTDTTTNGAFF
TRBV27	TRBJ1-5	CASSPGQGPNQPQHF
TRBV10-3	TRBJ1-2	CAISEPLYGYTF
TRBV15	TRBJ2-1	CATSRDAGSRGIGSYNEQFF
TRBV2	TRBJ1-5	CASSEQGASNQPQHF
TRBV2	TRBJ1-1	CASTTLRDTEAFF
TRBV19	TRBJ2-1	CASSPIRTSGGNEQFF
TRBV2	TRBJ1-3	CASSVEGRSGNTIYF
TRBV29-1	TRBJ1-3	CSVVYSRDSCFSGNTIYF
TRBV4-2	TRBJ1-5	CASSQPDRAGQPQHF
TRBV19	TRBJ2-1	CASSSTGKGEQFF
TRBV7-9	TRBJ2-1	CASRVAGGPNEQFF
TRBV29-1	TRBJ2-3	CSAEGDTDTQYF
TRBV18	TRBJ1-2	CASSLNAGEEDYGYTF
TRBV9	TRBJ2-1	CASSHNRGRRNNEQFF
TRBV6-5	TRBJ2-7	CASSWSSPSYEQYF
TRBV6-4	TRBJ2-3	CASSDSTTPGDTQYF
TRBV14	TRBJ2-3	CASSSIILSQVVQQGATDTQYF
TRBV19	TRBJ1-1	CASSTGTVNTEAFF